This is a list of T cell receptor beta chains from one sample in a study of vaccination effects on CD4 cells after COVID-19. Generated by immunoSEQ multiplex PCR, the TCRdb table keeps only in-frame clones and is missing some. This sample yields tens of thousands of clones, of which about 70% are seen a single time; 10% to 15% belongs to the top ten. Their recognized antigens are unknown. This specimen consisted of CD4+ T cells from PBMCs cultured with HCoV-229E spike peptides, obtained after COVID-19 vaccination. These receptors all come from a human donor who received a COVID-19 vaccine. Both conserved end residues are part of each CDR3. A D gene is named only where the DNA matches it firmly. Clone size, where shown, is once, few, many, or a class for clones that have expanded.

few TRBJ1-5 TRBV28 - CASSSGKPQHF TGTGCCAGCAGTTCGGGGAAGCCCCAGCATTTT
- TRBJ1-4 TRBV4-1 - CASSQRTSEFATNEKLFF TGCGCCAGCAGCCAACGGACGTCTGAATTTGCAACTAATGAAAAACTGTTTTTT
- TRBJ2-1 TRBV15 - CATSRDLGYGYNEQFF TGTGCCACCAGCAGAGATCTGGGGTATGGGTACAATGAGCAGTTCTTC
once TRBJ2-2 TRBV7-2 TRBD2 CASSLSGGDTGELFF TGTGCCAGCAGTCTTAGCGGGGGGGACACCGGGGAGCTGTTTTTT
- TRBJ2-7 TRBV5-1 TRBD2 CASSLGGGSSYEQYF TGCGCCAGCAGCTTGGGCGGGGGGAGCTCCTACGAGCAGTACTTC
- TRBJ1-1 TRBV11-2 - CASSLGTVNTEAFF TGTGCCAGCAGCTTAGGGACAGTGAACACTGAAGCTTTCTTT
- TRBJ2-3 TRBV6-5 - CASSSRGRSTDTQYF TGTGCCAGCAGCTCTCGGGGTCGTAGCACAGATACGCAGTATTTT
- TRBJ2-1 TRBV7-8 TRBD2 CASSLVGLDLAGNNEQFF TGTGCCAGCAGCTTAGTGGGACTAGATCTCGCCGGTAACAATGAGCAGTTCTTC
- TRBJ1-4 TRBV3-1/TRBV3-2 TRBD1 CASSPGQGARRYEKLFF TGTGCCAGCAGCCCGGGACAGGGGGCGAGGCGATATGAAAAACTGTTTTTT
once TRBJ1-5 TRBV19 - CASNQATNQPQHF TGTGCCAGTAATCAGGCGACCAATCAGCCCCAGCATTTT
- TRBJ2-5 TRBV11-2 TRBD2 CASSLGGTSRRETQYF TGTGCCAGCAGCTTGGGGGGGACCTCACGTAGGGAGACCCAGTACTTC
- TRBJ1-6 TRBV25-1 - CASGVFSPLHF TGTGCCAGCGGGGTGTTTTCACCCCTCCACTTT
- TRBJ1-2 TRBV19 - CASSPGRGTMGYTF TGTGCCAGTAGTCCCGGACGGGGGACTATGGGCTACACCTTC
few TRBJ2-3 TRBV7-9 TRBD2 CASSPGLENTDTQYF TGTGCCAGCAGCCCGGGACTAGAAAACACAGATACGCAGTATTTT
- TRBJ1-1 TRBV6-5 TRBD1 CASFTGGFYTEAFF TGTGCCAGCTTCACAGGGGGGTTCTACACTGAAGCTTTCTTT
- TRBJ2-5 TRBV5-1 - CASSLALRTEETQYF TGCGCCAGCAGCTTGGCTCTTCGGACAGAAGAGACCCAGTACTTC
- TRBJ1-5 TRBV7-2 - CASSLDSYNQPQHF TGTGCCAGCAGCTTAGACAGTTATAACCAGCCCCAGCATTTT
- TRBJ1-4 TRBV6-5 - CASSRGASEKLFF TGTGCCAGCAGTAGGGGGGCAAGTGAAAAACTGTTTTTT
- TRBJ1-1 TRBV6-5 - CASSYRGGYGEAFF TGTGCCAGCAGTTATAGGGGGGGCTATGGTGAAGCTTTCTTT
- TRBJ1-2 TRBV5-1 - CASSPGEGSYGYTF TGCGCCAGCAGCCCCGGGGAGGGATCCTATGGCTACACCTTC
- TRBJ1-5 TRBV30 TRBD1 CAWSQGQGYQPQHF TGTGCCTGGAGCCAAGGACAGGGATATCAGCCCCAGCATTTT
few TRBJ2-1 TRBV10-1 TRBD2 CASSPGRGEQFF TGCGCCAGCAGCCCGGGGAGGGGTGAGCAGTTCTTC